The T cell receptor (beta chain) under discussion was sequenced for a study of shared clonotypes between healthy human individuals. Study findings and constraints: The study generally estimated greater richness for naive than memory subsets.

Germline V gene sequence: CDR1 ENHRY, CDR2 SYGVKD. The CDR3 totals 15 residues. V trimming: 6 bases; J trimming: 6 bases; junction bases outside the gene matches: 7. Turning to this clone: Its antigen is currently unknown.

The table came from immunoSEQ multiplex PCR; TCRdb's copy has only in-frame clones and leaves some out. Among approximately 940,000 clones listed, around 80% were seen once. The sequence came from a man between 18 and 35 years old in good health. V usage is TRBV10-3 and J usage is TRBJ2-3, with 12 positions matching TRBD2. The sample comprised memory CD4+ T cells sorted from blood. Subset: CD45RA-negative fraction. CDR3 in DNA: TGTGCCATCAGAGCACTAGCGGGAGGAGGGGATACGCAGTATTTT. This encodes CAIRALAGGGDTQYF.